This T cell receptor (beta chain) was captured in a study of STAT5B mutations in CD4+ large granular lymphocyte leukemia. On this clone itself: The target antigen is unknown.

Germline V CDR1 and CDR2: MRHNA, SNTAGT. V was pared by 5 bases and J by 0 bases, with 3 bases of the junction left unmatched. The CDR3 consists of 15 residues. Study findings and constraints: TRBV06-family usage was enriched in top patient clones (8/27) versus controls (2/35). CD4-sorted patient repertoires seemed more clonal than healthy CD4+ repertoires.

This table comes from immunoSEQ multiplex PCR, and its TCRdb copy is limited to in-frame clones, with some not included. The repertoire consists of about 30,000 clones, with roughly 84% occurring once and the leading ten covering roughly 6.2%. Input material: CD4+ T cells from blood buffy coats. This TCR came from a human donor in good health. The genes are TRBV6-4 and TRBJ2-1, with TRBD2 matching 8 bases. CDR3 protein: CASSTGGASYNEQFF. In DNA, the CDR3 is TGTGCCAGCAGTACCGGGGGGGCCTCCTACAATGAGCAGTTCTTC.